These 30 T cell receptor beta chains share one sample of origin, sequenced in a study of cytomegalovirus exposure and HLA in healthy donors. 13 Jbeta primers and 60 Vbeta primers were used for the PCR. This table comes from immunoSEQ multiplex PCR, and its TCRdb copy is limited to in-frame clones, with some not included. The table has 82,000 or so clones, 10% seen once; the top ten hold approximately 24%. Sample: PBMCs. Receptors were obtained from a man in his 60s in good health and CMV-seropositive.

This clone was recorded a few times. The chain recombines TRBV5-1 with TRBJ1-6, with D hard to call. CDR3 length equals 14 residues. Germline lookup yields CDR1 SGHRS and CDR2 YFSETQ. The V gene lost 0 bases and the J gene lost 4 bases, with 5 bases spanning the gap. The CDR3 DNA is TGCGCCAGCAGCTTGGACCAGTATAATTCACCCCTCCACTTT. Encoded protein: CASSLDQYNSPLHF.

The CDR3 region has the DNA TGTGCCAGTACAGGGGACGACTATGGCTACACCTTC. Protein product: CASTGDDYGYTF. The chain has TRBV19 and TRBJ1-2; perhaps TRBD1 as D (6 bases). Germline assignment: CDR1 LNHDA and CDR2 SQIVND (reference sequence). The V end was cut by 7 bases, the J end by 3 bases, with 9 bases between. The CDR3 has 12 residues.

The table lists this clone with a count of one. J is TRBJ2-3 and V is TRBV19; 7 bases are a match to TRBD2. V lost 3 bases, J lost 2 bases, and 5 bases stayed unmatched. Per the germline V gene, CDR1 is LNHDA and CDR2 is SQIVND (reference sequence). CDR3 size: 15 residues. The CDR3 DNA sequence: TGTGCCAGTAGTATTTGGGGGGGGAACACAGATACGCAGTATTTT. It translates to CASSIWGGNTDTQYF.

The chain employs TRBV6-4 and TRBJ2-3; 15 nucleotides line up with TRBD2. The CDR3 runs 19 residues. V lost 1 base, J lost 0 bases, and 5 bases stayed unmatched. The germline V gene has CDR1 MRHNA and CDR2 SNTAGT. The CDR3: CASSDWGLAGGTSTDTQYF. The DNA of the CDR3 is TGTGCCAGCAGTGACTGGGGACTAGCGGGAGGCACTAGCACAGATACGCAGTATTTT.

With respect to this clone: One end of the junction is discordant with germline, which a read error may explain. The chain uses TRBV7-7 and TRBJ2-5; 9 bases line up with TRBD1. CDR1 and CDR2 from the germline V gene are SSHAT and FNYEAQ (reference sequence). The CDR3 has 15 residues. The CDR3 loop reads CASSFRQGVRETQYF. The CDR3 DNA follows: TGTGCTAGCAGCTTTCGACAGGGGGTCCGAGAGACCCAGTACTTC. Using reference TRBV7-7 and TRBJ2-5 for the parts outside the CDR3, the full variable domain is GAGVSQSPRYKVTKRGQDVTLRCDPISSHATLYWYQQALGQGPEFLTYFNYEAQPDKSGLPSDRFSAERPEGSISTLTIQRTEQRDSAMYRCASSFRQGVRETQYFGPGTRLLVL.

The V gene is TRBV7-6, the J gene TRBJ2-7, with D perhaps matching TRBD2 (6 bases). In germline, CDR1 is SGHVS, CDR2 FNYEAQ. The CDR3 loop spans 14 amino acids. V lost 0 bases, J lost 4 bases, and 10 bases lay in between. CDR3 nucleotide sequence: TGTGCCAGCAGCTTAGCGGAAGGGACTTACGAGCAGTACTTC. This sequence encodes CASSLAEGTYEQYF.

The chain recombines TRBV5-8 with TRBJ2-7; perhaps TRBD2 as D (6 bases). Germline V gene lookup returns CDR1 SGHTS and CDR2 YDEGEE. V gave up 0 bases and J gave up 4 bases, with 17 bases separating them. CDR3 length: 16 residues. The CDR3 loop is CASSLVLSLARYEQYF. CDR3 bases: TGTGCCAGCAGCTTGGTATTATCACTAGCTCGTTACGAGCAGTACTTC.

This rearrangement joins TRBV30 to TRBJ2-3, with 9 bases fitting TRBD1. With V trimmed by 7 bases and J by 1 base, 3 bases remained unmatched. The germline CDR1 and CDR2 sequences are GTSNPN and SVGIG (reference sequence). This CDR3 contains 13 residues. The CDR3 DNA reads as TGTGCCTCCCGGGACAGGGGCACAGATACGCAGTATTTT. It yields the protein CASRDRGTDTQYF.

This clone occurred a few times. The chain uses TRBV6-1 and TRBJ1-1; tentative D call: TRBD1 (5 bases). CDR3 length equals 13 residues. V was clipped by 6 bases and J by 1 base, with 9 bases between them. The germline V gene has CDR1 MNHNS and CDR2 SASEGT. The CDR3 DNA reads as TGTGCCAGCAGGGACACGGCGAACACTGAAGCTTTCTTT. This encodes CASRDTANTEAFF.

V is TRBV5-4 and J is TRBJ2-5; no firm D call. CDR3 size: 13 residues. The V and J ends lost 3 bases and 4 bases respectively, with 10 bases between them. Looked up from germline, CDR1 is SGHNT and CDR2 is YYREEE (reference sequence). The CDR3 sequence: CASSSAGGETQYF. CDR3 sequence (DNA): TGTGCCAGCAGCTCCGCCGGTGGAGAGACCCAGTACTTC.

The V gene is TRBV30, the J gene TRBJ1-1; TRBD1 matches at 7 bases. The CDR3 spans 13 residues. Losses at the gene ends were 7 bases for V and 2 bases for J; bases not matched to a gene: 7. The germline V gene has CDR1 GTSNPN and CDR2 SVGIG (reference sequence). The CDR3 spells CASREGANTEAFF. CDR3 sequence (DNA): TGTGCCTCACGCGAGGGGGCCAACACTGAAGCTTTCTTT.

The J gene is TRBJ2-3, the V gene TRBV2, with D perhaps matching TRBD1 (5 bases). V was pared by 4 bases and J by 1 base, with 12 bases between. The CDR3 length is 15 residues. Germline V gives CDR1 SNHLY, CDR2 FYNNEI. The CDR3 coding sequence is TGTGCCAGCAGTGTACGGACACCTCGCACAGATACGCAGTATTTT. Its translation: CASSVRTPRTDTQYF.

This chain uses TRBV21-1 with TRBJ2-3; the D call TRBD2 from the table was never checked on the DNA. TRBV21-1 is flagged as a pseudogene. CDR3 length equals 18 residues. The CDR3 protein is CASSKRLAGGPGTDTQYF. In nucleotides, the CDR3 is TGTGCCAGCAGCAAACGACTAGCGGGAGGGCCCGGCACAGATACGCAGTATTTT.

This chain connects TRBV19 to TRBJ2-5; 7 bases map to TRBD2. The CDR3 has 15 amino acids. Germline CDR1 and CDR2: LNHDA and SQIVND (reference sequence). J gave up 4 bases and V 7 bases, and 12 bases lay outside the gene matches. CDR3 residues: CASTSLSGGRETQYF. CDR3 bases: TGTGCCAGTACAAGTTTGTCGGGGGGAAGAGAGACCCAGTACTTC.

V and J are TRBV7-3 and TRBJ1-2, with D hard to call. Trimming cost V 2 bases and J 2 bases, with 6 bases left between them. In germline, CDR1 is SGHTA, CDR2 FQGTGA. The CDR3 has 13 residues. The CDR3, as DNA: TGTGCCAGCAGCTTAGAGGGAAACTATGGCTACACCTTC. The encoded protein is CASSLEGNYGYTF.

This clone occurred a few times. Here the CDR3 reads CASSLGLVSTYEQYV. For the CDR3, the DNA is TGTGCCAGCAGCTTAGGCCTAGTTTCCACCTACGAGCAGTACGTC. This chain links TRBV5-6 with TRBJ2-7, with D unclear. The germline V gene encodes CDR1 SGHDT and CDR2 YYEEEE. CDR3 length equals 15 residues. With 2 bases removed from V and 2 bases from J, the gap between germline ends came to 14 bases.

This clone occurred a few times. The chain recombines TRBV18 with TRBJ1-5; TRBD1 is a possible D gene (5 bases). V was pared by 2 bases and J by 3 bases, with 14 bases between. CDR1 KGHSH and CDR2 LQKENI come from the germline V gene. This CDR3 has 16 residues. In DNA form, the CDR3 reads TGTGCCAGCTCACCAAGAGGAGCAGGGAACAATCAGCCCCAGCATTTT. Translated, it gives CASSPRGAGNNQPQHF.

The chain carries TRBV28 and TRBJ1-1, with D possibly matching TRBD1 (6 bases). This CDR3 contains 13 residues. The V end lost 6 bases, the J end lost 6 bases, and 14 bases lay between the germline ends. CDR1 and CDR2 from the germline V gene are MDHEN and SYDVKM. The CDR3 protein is CASSRWGGAEAFF. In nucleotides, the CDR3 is TGTGCCAGCAGCCGGTGGGGGGGCGCTGAAGCTTTCTTT.

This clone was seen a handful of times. The CDR3 loop is CASSLGGMNTEAFF. DNA for the CDR3: TGCGCCAGCAGCTTGGGCGGGATGAACACTGAAGCTTTCTTT. J is TRBJ1-1 and V is TRBV5-1; D ambiguous. Per germline, CDR1 SGHRS and CDR2 YFSETQ. V lost 0 bases and J 0 bases, leaving 6 bases between the germline ends. The CDR3 runs to 14 residues.

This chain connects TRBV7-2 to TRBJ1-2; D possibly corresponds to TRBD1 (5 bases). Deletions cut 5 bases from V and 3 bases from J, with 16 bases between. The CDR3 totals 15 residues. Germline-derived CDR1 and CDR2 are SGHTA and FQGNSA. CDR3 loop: CASSPRGRRDYGYTF. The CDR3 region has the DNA TGTGCCAGCAGCCCTCGGGGCAGGAGGGACTATGGCTACACCTTC.

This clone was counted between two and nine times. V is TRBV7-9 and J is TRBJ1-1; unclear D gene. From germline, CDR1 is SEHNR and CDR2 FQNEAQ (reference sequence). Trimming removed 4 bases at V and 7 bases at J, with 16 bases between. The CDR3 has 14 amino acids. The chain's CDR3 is CASSSPLEGDEAFF. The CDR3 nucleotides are TGTGCCAGCAGCTCCCCCTTGGAGGGTGATGAAGCTTTCTTT.

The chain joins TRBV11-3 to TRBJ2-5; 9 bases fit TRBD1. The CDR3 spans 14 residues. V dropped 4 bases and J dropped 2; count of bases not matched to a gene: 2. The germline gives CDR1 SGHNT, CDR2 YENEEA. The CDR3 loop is CASSSGTGQETQYF. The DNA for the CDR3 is TGTGCCAGCAGCTCCGGGACAGGGCAAGAGACCCAGTACTTC.

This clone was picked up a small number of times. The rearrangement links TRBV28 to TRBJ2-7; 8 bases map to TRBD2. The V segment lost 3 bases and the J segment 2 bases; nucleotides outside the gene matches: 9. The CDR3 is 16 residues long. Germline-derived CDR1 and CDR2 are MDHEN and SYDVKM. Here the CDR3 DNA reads TGTGCCAGCAGTTTCGACCGCGGGACTAGGGCCTACGAGCAGTACTTC. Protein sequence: CASSFDRGTRAYEQYF.

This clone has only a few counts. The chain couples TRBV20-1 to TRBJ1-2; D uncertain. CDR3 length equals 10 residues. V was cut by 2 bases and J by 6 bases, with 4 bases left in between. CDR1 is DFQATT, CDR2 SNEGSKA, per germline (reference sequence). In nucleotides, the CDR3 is TGCAGTGCTAGATATGATGGCTACACCTTC. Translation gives CSARYDGYTF.

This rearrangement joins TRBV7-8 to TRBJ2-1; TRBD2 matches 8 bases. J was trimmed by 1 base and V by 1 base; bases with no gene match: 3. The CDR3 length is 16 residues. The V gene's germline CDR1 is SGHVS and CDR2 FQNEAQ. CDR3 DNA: TGTGCCAGCAGCTTAGTAGCGGGACGGTCCTACAATGAGCAGTTCTTC. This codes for CASSLVAGRSYNEQFF. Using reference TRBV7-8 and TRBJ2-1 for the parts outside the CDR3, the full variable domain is GAGVSQSPRYKVAKRGQDVALRCDPISGHVSLFWYQQALGQGPEFLTYFQNEAQLDKSGLPSDRFFAERPEGSVSTLKIQRTQQEDSAVYLCASSLVAGRSYNEQFFGPGTRLTVL.

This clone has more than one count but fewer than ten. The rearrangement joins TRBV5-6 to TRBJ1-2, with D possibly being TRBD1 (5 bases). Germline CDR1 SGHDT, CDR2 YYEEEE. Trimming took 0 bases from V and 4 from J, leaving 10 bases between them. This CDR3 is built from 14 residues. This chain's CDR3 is CASSLATRAYGYTF. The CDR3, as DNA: TGTGCCAGCAGCTTGGCCACCAGGGCCTATGGCTACACCTTC.

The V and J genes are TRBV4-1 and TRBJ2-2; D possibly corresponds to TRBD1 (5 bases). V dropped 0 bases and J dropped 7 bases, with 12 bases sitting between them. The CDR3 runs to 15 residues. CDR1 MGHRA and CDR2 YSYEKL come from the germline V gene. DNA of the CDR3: TGCGCCAGCAGCCAAGAACAGACAGTGCTCGGGGAGCTGTTTTTT. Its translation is CASSQEQTVLGELFF.

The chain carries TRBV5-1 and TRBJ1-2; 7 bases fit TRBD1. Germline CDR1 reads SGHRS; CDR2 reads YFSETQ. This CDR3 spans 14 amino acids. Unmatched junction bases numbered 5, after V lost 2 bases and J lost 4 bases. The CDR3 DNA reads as TGCGCCAGCAGCTTCGGACAGGTTCCCTATGGCTACACCTTC. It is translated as CASSFGQVPYGYTF.

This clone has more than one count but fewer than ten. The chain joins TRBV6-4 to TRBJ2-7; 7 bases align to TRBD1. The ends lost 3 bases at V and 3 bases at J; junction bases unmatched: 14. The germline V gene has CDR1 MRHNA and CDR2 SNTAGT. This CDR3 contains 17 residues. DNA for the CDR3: TGTGCCAGCAGTGAATTTAGCACCCCCGGGACAGACTACGAGCAGTACTTC. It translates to CASSEFSTPGTDYEQYF.

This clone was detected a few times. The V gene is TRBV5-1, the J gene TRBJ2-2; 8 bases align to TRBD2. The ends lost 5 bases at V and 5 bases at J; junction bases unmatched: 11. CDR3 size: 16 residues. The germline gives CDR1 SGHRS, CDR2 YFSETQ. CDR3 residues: CASRPQLAAQTGELFF. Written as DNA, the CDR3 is TGCGCCAGCAGACCTCAACTAGCGGCGCAGACCGGGGAGCTGTTTTTT.